The 27 T cell receptor beta chains in this list originate from one sample, sequenced in a study of regulatory T cells in long-lasting Graves disease. With iRepertoire HTBI primers and Arm-PCR of CDR3 regions, TCR beta libraries were built. TCRdb independently ran MiXCR on the multiplex PCR reads; one entry per CDR3 protein. Of fewer than 400,000 distinct CDR3 sequences listed, less than 25% were seen once; the top ten hold 20%. Time point of the sample: persistent/refractory GD, antithyroid drugs over 5 years with positive TRAb. Extracted RNA from PBMCs served as the source of the TCR library. The source was peripheral blood mononuclear cells (PBMCs), collected when the disease was refractory, from a patient treated with antithyroid drugs. These receptors originate from a female donor with Graves disease.

This clonotype was counted only a few times. The chain employs TRBV25-1 and TRBJ1-3, with 7 positions matching TRBD1. The length of the CDR3 is 15 residues. With 6 bases clipped from V and 4 bases from J, the junction kept 9 bases outside the gene matches. Germline V gene data show CDR1 as MGHDK and CDR2 as SYGVNS. The CDR3 nucleotides are TGTGCCAGCAGCAACCCGGGGACAGCAGGAAACACCATATATTTT. Translated: CASSNPGTAGNTIYF.

This CDR3 is CATSDFREVQFF. CDR3 coding DNA: TGTGCCACCAGTGATTTCCGGGAGGTGCAGTTCTTC. The rearrangement uses TRBV24-1 and TRBJ2-1, with TRBD2 matching over 7 bases. V lost 1 base and J lost 12; bases outside the gene matches: 2. Germline V CDR1 and CDR2: KGHDR, SFDVKD. CDR3 size: 12 residues.

J is TRBJ2-7 and V is TRBV11-1, with D uncertain. The CDR3 runs 12 residues. V lost 5 bases, J lost 5 bases, and 10 bases lay in between. Looked up from germline, CDR1 is SGHAT and CDR2 is FQDESV (reference sequence). Here the CDR3 DNA reads TGTGCCAGCAGCACCAAGTGGGACGAGCAGTACTTC. This sequence encodes CASSTKWDEQYF.

In its sample, this clonotype was seen many times. This chain links TRBV30 with TRBJ1-1; D is undetermined. V was cut by 3 bases and J by 5 bases, with 4 bases left in between. This CDR3 comprises 10 residues. CDR1 and CDR2 (germline): GTSNPN, SVGIG (reference sequence). The CDR3 DNA is TGTGCCTGGAGGCCGACTGAAGCTTTCTTT. Amino acid sequence: CAWRPTEAFF.

This clonotype has a handful of counts. The V gene is TRBV25-1, the J gene TRBJ1-2; TRBD1 might be the D (5 bases). The CDR3 consists of 11 residues. Looked up from germline, CDR1 is MGHDK and CDR2 is SYGVNS. V gave up 5 bases and J gave up 8 bases, with 9 bases separating them. CDR3 nucleotides: TGTGCCAGCAGTTCAGGGATGGGCTACACCTTC. Its translation is CASSSGMGYTF.

Turning to this clonotype: This probably arose from a read error, given a far larger clone one base away. The chain is built from TRBV7-6 and TRBJ2-7; D may match TRBD1 or TRBD2 (5 bases each). V gave up 4 bases and J gave up 2 bases, with 12 bases separating them. The germline gives CDR1 SGHVS, CDR2 FNYEAQ. The length of the CDR3 is 14 residues. In DNA, the CDR3 is TGTGCCAGCAGCTCCCGGGACGGCCCCTACGAGCAGTACTTC. Translated: CASSSRDGPYEQYF.

The chain recombines TRBV5-1 with TRBJ1-1; D call uncertain. The CDR3 covers 14 residues. The V gene's germline CDR1 is SGHRS and CDR2 YFSETQ. Trimming removed 0 bases at V and 1 base at J, with 7 bases between. The CDR3: CASSLGNRNTEAFF. The CDR3 nucleotides are TGCGCCAGCAGCTTGGGCAACAGGAACACTGAAGCTTTCTTT.

V usage is TRBV7-2 and J usage is TRBJ2-7; D is uncertain. CDR3 length equals 14 residues. Germline lookup yields CDR1 SGHTA and CDR2 FQGNSA. V dropped 5 bases and J dropped 2 bases, with 13 bases sitting between them. CDR3 coding DNA: TGTGCCAGCAGCCCATCAGCTGCCCCCTACGAGCAGTACTTC. Amino acid sequence: CASSPSAAPYEQYF. Full variable domain (missing parts from reference TRBV7-2 and TRBJ2-7): GAGVSQSPSNKVTEKGKDVELRCDPISGHTALYWYRQSLGQGLEFLIYFQGNSAPDKSGLPSDRFSAERTGGSVSTLTIQRTQQEDSAVYLCASSPSAAPYEQYFGPGTRLTVT.

About this clonotype: Since a much larger clone is just one base distant, this may be a read error. This chain uses TRBV12-5 with TRBJ1-5; 8 bases line up with TRBD1. This CDR3 region has 14 residues. V lost 4 bases and J lost 5; bases outside the gene matches: 4. Germline CDR1 and CDR2: LGHNT and FRNRAP. This CDR3 is CASGSGQGYQPQHF. In DNA form, the CDR3 reads TGTGCTAGTGGTTCTGGACAGGGTTATCAGCCCCAGCATTTT.

The rearrangement links TRBV29-1 to TRBJ2-2, with D hard to call. The CDR3 totals 14 residues. Trimming stripped 2 bases from V and 4 bases from J, with 11 bases between. CDR1 is SQVTM and CDR2 is ANQGSEA in the germline V gene. CDR3 protein: CSVEIGMGTGELFF. The DNA for the CDR3 is TGCAGCGTTGAAATAGGGATGGGCACCGGGGAGCTGTTTTTT.

In this sample, this clonotype turned up a few times. The chain combines TRBV10-3 with TRBJ2-5; TRBD2 matches 8 bases. CDR3 length: 14 amino acids. With 4 bases clipped from V and 2 bases from J, the junction kept 3 bases outside the gene matches. In germline, CDR1 is ENHRY, CDR2 SYGVKD. CDR3 region: CAISVLAEQETQYF. The CDR3 DNA follows: TGTGCCATCAGTGTACTAGCGGAGCAAGAGACCCAGTACTTC.

In this sample, this clonotype turned up many times. V usage is TRBV7-9 and J usage is TRBJ1-2, with D possibly being TRBD1 (5 bases). The CDR3 extends over 16 amino acids. V was clipped by 0 bases and J by 2 bases, with 13 bases between them. CDR1 and CDR2 (germline): SEHNR, FQNEAQ (reference sequence). The CDR3, as DNA: TGTGCCAGCAGCTTAGCCCCAGGATCAGGGAACTATGGCTACACCTTC. This codes for CASSLAPGSGNYGYTF.

This clonotype was counted ten times or more. This chain uses TRBV5-1 with TRBJ2-7, with D possibly matching TRBD2 (6 bases). Germline V gives CDR1 SGHRS, CDR2 YFSETQ. The V end was cut by 0 bases, the J end by 2 bases, with 15 bases between. The CDR3 is 16 residues long. The chain's CDR3 is CASSLAGGVFAYEQYF. The DNA of the CDR3 is TGCGCCAGCAGCTTGGCCGGCGGGGTTTTCGCCTACGAGCAGTACTTC.

The chain uses TRBV20-1 and TRBJ1-1; unclear D gene. The CDR3 sequence is 13 residues long. Germline CDR1 and CDR2: DFQATT and SNEGSKA (reference sequence). The V gene lost 0 bases and the J gene lost 3 bases, with 8 bases spanning the gap. The DNA of the CDR3 is TGCAGTGCTAGAGAGAGGACCGACACTGAAGCTTTCTTT. This codes for CSARERTDTEAFF.

The V gene is TRBV12-3 or TRBV12-4, the J gene TRBJ2-2; D perhaps matches TRBD2 (5 bases). With 2 bases removed from V and 7 bases from J, the gap between germline ends came to 11 bases. This CDR3 has 14 residues. CDR3 DNA: TGTGCCAGCAGTTTAAGAGGGTCGGACGGGGAGCTGTTTTTT. Translating gives CASSLRGSDGELFF.

Many counts were recorded for this clonotype. The chain couples TRBV18 to TRBJ2-5, with 10 positions matching TRBD2. The junction had 13 bases not matched to a gene; V was cut back by 5 bases and J by 7 bases. In germline, CDR1 is KGHSH, CDR2 LQKENI. CDR3 length: 16 residues. CDR3 DNA sequence: TGTGCCAGCTCAGCCGGGACTAGCGCACTGGGGGGGACCCAGTACTTC. Amino acids: CASSAGTSALGGTQYF.

There are many counts of this clonotype. J is TRBJ1-1 and V is TRBV28; D remains unclear. Germline V gene sequence: CDR1 MDHEN, CDR2 SYDVKM. Trimming removed 7 bases from V and 2 bases from J, with 8 bases in between. CDR3 length: 12 residues. The CDR3 DNA reads as TGTGCCAGCAATGGGCCCAACACTGAAGCTTTCTTT. Protein: CASNGPNTEAFF.

J is TRBJ1-3 and V is TRBV29-1, with D hard to call. V lost 3 bases and J 0 bases, leaving 6 bases between the germline ends. The CDR3 length is 13 residues. In germline, CDR1 is SQVTM, CDR2 ANQGSEA. CDR3 sequence reads: CSVETGSGNTIYF. The CDR3 DNA reads TGCAGCGTTGAGACGGGCTCTGGAAACACCATATATTTT. Full variable domain (outside the CDR3, taken from reference TRBV29-1 and TRBJ1-3): SAVISQKPSRDICQRGTSLTIQCQVDSQVTMMFWYRQQPGQSLTLIATANQGSEATYESGFVIDKFPISRPNLTFSTLTVSNMSPEDSSIYLCSVETGSGNTIYFGEGSWLTVV.

The V and J genes are TRBV6-1 and TRBJ2-1; a weak D match, TRBD1 (6 bases). CDR1 and CDR2 from the germline V gene are MNHNS and SASEGT. The CDR3 contains 15 residues. Trimming took 8 bases from V and 4 from J, leaving 18 bases between them. This CDR3 is CASGPLGAAYNEQFF. CDR3 sequence (DNA): TGTGCCAGCGGACCCCTGGGGGCAGCGTACAATGAGCAGTTCTTC.

This clonotype was counted at least ten times. The gene calls are TRBV12-3 or TRBV12-4 and TRBJ2-2; possibly TRBD1 for D (7 bases). The CDR3 runs to 16 residues. Deletions cut 6 bases from V and 0 bases from J, with 14 bases between. In DNA, the CDR3 is TGTGCCAGCAGAAGACAGGGACTGGCGAACACCGGGGAGCTGTTTTTT. Its protein product is CASRRQGLANTGELFF.

The J gene is TRBJ2-7, the V gene TRBV7-2; 8 bases line up with TRBD1. CDR1 is SGHTA, CDR2 FQGNSA, per germline. The CDR3 runs 14 residues. The J segment lost 3 bases and the V segment lost 5 bases, leaving 6 bases of the junction unmatched. CDR3 sequence: CASSPAGTGYEQYF. The CDR3 DNA follows: TGTGCCAGCAGCCCTGCCGGGACAGGCTACGAGCAGTACTTC.

V usage is TRBV10-3 and J usage is TRBJ2-2; 8 bases match TRBD1. Germline V gene lookup returns CDR1 ENHRY and CDR2 SYGVKD. Losses at the gene ends were 10 bases for V and 1 base for J; bases not matched to a gene: 2. This CDR3 region has 13 residues. The CDR3 reads CATGQGNTGELFF. The DNA for the CDR3 is TGTGCCACCGGACAGGGGAACACCGGGGAGCTGTTTTTT.

V is TRBV6-1 and J is TRBJ2-2, with 10 bases identical to TRBD2. The V and J ends lost 4 bases and 6 bases, in that order; junction bases with no gene match: 5. CDR1 MNHNS and CDR2 SASEGT come from the germline V gene. CDR3 length: 15 residues. The CDR3: CASSASGRAAGELFF. The CDR3 region has the DNA TGTGCCAGCAGTGCGAGCGGGAGGGCCGCCGGGGAGCTGTTTTTT.

Ten or more counts support this clonotype. This chain links TRBV20-1 with TRBJ1-2; D is perhaps TRBD1 (6 bases). Trimming shortened V by 6 bases and J by 5 bases, and 13 bases separated the two germline ends. Germline V gives CDR1 DFQATT, CDR2 SNEGSKA (reference sequence). The CDR3 has 12 residues. The CDR3 sequence is CSAPDSRYGYTF. CDR3 sequence (DNA): TGCAGTGCCCCGGACAGCCGTTATGGCTACACCTTC.

This sequence joins TRBV5-4 and TRBJ1-2; possibly TRBD1 for D (5 bases). Germline CDR1 reads SGHNT; CDR2 reads YYREEE (reference sequence). Trimming shortened V by 2 bases and J by 3 bases, and 14 bases separated the two germline ends. The length of the CDR3 is 15 residues. CDR3 loop: CASSFASGSDYGYTF. For the CDR3, the DNA is TGTGCCAGCAGCTTTGCGTCAGGGTCGGACTATGGCTACACCTTC.

The rearrangement uses TRBV12-3 or TRBV12-4 and TRBJ1-1; TRBD1 matches at 8 bases. The CDR3 sequence is 14 residues long. Germline trimming cut 5 bases from V and 4 bases from J; bases unmatched to any gene: 6. This chain's CDR3 is CASSRTGRTTEAFF. The CDR3 DNA follows: TGTGCCAGCAGTCGGACAGGGAGGACCACTGAAGCTTTCTTT.

Comment on this clonotype: This CDR3 is missing its conserved last phenylalanine or tryptophan, likely due to a read error. The chain combines TRBV18 with TRBJ1-1, with D perhaps matching TRBD1 (5 bases). V was trimmed by 5 bases and J by 6 bases, leaving 10 bases between them. Germline assignment: CDR1 KGHSH and CDR2 LQKENI. The CDR3 has 12 residues. The CDR3 nucleotides are TGTGCCAGCTCAAAAGACAGCGCTGAAGCTTTCTCT. As protein: CASSKDSAEAFS.